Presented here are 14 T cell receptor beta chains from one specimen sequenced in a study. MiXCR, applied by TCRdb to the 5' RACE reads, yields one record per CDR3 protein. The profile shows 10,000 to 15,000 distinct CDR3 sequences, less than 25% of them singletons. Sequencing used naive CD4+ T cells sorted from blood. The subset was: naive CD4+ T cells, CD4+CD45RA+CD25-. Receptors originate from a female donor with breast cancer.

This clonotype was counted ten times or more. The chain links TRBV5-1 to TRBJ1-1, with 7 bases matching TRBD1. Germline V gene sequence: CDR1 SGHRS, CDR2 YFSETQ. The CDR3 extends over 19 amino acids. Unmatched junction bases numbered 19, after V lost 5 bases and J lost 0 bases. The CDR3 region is CASRIEQGPRNFMNTEAFF. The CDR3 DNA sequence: TGCGCCAGCAGGATAGAACAGGGGCCAAGAAATTTTATGAACACTGAAGCTTTCTTT.

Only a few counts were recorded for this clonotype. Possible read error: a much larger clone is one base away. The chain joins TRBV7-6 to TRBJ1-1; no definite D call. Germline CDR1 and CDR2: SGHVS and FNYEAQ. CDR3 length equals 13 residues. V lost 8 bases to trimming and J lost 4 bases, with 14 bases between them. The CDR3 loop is CASGDQRSTEAFF. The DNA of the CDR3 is TGTGCCAGCGGCGATCAAAGGAGCACTGAAGCTTTCTTT.

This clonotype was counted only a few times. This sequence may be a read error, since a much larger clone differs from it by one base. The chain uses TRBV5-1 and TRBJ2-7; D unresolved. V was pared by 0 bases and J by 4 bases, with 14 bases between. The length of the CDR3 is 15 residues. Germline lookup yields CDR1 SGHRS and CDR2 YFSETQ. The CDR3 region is CASSLEVPVGYEQYF. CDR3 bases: TGCGCCAGCAGCTTGGAGGTCCCCGTCGGGTACGAGCAGTACTTC.

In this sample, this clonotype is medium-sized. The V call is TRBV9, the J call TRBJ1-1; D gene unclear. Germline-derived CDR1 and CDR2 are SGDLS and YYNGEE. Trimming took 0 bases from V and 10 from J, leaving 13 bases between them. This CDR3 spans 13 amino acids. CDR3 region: CASSVGTGVAAFF. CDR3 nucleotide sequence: TGTGCCAGCAGCGTAGGGACCGGGGTTGCAGCTTTCTTT.

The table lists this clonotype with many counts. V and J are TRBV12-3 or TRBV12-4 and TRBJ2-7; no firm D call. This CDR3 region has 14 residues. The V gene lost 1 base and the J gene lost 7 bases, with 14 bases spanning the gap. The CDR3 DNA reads TGTGCCAGCAGTTTAGGTTGGCTGCTTGGGGAGCAGTACTTC. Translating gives CASSLGWLLGEQYF.

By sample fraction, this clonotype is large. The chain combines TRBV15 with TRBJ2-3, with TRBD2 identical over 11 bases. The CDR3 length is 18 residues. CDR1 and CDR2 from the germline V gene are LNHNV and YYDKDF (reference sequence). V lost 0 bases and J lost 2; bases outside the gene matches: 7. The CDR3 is CATSRDTLAGGPTDTQYF. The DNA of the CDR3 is TGTGCCACCAGCAGAGATACGCTAGCGGGAGGACCCACAGATACGCAGTATTTT.

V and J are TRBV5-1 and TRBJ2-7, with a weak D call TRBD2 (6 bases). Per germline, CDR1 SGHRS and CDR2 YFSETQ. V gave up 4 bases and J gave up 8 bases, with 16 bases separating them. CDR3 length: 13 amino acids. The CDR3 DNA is TGCGCCAGCAGCCGCGGGACGGGGGATCAGCAGTACTTC. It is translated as CASSRGTGDQQYF. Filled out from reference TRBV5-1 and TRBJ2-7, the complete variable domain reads KAGVTQTPRYLIKTRGQQVTLSCSPISGHRSVSWYQQTPGQGLQFLFEYFSETQRNKGNFPGRFSGRQFSNSRSEMNVSTLELGDSALYLCASSRGTGDQQYFGPGTRLTVT.

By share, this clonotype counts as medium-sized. The CDR3 is CASSYDYSSYNEQFF. CDR3 nucleotides: TGTGCCAGCAGCTACGATTACAGTTCCTACAATGAGCAGTTCTTC. The chain combines TRBV4-2 with TRBJ2-1; D gene unclear. The germline CDR1 and CDR2 sequences are LGHNA and YNFKEQ. This CDR3 comprises 15 residues. Trimming removed 5 bases at V and 1 base at J, with 12 bases between.

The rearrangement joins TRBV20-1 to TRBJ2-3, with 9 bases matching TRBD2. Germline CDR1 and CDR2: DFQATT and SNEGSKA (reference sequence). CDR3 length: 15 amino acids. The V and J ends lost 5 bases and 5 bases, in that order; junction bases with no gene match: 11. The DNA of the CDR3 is TGCAGTGCTCCGATAACTAGCGGGCGAAGAGATACGCAGTATTTT. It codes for CSAPITSGRRDTQYF.

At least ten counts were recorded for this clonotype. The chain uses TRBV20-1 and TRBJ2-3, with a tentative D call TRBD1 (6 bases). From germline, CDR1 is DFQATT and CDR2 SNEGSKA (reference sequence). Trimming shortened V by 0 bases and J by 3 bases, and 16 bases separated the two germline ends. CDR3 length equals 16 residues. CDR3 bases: TGCAGTGCTAGAGATCCCGCTAGAGGGGGTACAGATACGCAGTATTTT. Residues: CSARDPARGGTDTQYF.

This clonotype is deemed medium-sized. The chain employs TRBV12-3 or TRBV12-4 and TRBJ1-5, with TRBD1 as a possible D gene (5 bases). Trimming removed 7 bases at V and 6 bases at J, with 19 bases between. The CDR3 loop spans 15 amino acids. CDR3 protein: CASTLWGTPSQPQHF. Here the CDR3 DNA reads TGTGCCAGCACCCTTTGGGGGACTCCCAGTCAGCCCCAGCATTTT.

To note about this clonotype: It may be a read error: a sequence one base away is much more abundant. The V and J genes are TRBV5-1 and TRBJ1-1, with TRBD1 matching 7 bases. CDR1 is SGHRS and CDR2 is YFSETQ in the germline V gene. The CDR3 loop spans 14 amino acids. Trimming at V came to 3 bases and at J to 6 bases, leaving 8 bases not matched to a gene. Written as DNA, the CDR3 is TGCGCCAGCAGCTCCAGACAGGGTGTGGCTGAAGCTTTCTTT. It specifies CASSSRQGVAEAFF.

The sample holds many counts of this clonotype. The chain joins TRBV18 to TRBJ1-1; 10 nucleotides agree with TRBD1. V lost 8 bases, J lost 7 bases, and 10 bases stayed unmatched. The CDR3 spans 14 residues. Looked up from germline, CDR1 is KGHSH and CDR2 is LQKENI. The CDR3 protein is CASNPDRGRGEAFF. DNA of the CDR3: TGTGCCAGCAACCCGGACAGGGGGAGGGGTGAAGCTTTCTTT.

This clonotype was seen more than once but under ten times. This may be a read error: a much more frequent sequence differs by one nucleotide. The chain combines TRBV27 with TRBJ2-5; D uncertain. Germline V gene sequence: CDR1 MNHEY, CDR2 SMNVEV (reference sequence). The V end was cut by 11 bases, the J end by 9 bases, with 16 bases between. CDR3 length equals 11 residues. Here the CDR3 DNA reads TGTGCCGGCGGAACAGTGTGGGCCCAGTACTTC. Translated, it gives CAGGTVWAQYF.